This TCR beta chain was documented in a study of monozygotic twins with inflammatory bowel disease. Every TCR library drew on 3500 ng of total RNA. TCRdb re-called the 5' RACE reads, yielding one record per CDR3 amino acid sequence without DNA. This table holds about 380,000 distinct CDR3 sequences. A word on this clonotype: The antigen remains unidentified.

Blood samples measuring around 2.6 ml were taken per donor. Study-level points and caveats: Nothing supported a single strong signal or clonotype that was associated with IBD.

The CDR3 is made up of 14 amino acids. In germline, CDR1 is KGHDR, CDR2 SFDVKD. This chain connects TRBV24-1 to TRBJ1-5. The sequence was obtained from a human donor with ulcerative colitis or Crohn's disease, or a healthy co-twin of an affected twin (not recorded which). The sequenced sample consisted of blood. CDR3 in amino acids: CATSEQRSNQPQHF.